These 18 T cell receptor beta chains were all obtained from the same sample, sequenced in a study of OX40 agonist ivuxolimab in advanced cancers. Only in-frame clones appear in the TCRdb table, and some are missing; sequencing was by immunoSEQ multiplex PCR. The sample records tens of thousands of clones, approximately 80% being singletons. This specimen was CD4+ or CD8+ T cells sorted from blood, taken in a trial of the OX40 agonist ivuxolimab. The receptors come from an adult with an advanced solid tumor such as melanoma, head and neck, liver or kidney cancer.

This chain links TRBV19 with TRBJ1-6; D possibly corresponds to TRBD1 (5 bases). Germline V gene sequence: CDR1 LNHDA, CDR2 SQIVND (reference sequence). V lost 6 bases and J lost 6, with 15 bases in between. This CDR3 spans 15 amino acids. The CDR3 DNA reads TGTGCCAGTAGCGCTCCCCGGGGGAGTAATTCACCCCTCCACTTT. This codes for CASSAPRGSNSPLHF.

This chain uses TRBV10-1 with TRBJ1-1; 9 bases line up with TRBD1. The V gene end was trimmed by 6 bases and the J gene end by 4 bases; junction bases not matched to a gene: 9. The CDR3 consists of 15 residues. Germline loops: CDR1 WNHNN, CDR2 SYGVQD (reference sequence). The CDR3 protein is CASSGSTGGSTEAFF. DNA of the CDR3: TGCGCCAGCAGCGGGTCGACAGGGGGGAGCACTGAAGCTTTCTTT.

For the CDR3, the DNA is TGTGCCAGCAGCCAAGACGGGGACACCGTGGGGGAGACCCAGTACTTC. Residues: CASSQDGDTVGETQYF. This chain links TRBV4-2 with TRBJ2-5, with D maybe TRBD1 (6 bases). This CDR3 is 16 amino acids long. Germline loops: CDR1 LGHNA, CDR2 YNFKEQ. V dropped 0 bases and J dropped 5 bases, with 16 bases sitting between them.

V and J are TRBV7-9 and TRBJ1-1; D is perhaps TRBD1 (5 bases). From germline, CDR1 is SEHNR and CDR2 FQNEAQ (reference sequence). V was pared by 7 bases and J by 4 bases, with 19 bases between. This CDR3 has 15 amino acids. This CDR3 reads CASTPPGVAGTEAFF. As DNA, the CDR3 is TGTGCCAGCACCCCTCCGGGGGTGGCGGGCACTGAAGCTTTCTTT.

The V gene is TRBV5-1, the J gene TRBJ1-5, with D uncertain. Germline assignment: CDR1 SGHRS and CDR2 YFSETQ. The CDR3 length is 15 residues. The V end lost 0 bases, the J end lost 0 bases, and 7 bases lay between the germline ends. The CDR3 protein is CASSLDVGSNQPQHF. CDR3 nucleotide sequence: TGCGCCAGCAGCTTGGATGTGGGTAGCAATCAGCCCCAGCATTTT.

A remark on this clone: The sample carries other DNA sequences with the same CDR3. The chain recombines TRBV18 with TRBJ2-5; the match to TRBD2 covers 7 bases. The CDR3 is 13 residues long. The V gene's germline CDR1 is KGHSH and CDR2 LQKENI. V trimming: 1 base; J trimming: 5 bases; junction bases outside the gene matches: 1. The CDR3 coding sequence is TGTGCCAGCTCACCACAGGGAGGGGAGACCCAGTACTTC. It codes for CASSPQGGETQYF.

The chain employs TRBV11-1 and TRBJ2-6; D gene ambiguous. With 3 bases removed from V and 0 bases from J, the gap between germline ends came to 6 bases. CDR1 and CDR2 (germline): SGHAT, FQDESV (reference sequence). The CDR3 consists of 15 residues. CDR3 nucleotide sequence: TGTGCCAGCAGCTTCCGGATCTCTGGGGCCAACGTCCTGACTTTC. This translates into CASSFRISGANVLTF.

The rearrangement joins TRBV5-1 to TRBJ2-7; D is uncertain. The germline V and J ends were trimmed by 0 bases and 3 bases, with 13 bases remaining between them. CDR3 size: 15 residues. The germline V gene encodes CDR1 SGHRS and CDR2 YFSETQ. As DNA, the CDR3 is TGCGCCAGCAGCTTGGGCTTACTCGGGTACTACGAGCAGTACTTC. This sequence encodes CASSLGLLGYYEQYF.

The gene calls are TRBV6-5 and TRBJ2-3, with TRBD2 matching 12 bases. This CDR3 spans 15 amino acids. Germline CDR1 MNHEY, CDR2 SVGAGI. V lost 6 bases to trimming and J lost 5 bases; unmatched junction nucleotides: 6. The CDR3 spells CASSRTSGVRDTQYF. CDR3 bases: TGTGCCAGCAGCCGGACTAGCGGGGTCAGAGATACGCAGTATTTT.

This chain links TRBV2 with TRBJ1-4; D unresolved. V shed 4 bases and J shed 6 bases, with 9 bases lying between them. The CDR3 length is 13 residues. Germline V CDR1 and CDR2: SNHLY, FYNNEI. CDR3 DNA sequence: TGTGCCAGCAGTGGGTGGGGTTATGAAAAACTGTTTTTT. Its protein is CASSGWGYEKLFF.

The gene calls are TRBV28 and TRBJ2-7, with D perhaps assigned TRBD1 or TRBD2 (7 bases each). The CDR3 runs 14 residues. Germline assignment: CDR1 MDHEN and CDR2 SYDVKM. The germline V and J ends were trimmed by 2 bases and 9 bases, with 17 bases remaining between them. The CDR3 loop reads CASSLPDREGGQYF. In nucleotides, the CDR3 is TGTGCCAGCAGTTTACCCGACAGGGAGGGGGGGCAGTACTTC.

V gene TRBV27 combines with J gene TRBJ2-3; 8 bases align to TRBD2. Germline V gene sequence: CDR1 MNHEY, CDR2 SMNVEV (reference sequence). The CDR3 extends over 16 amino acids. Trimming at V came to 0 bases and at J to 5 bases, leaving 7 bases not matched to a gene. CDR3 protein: CASSLSVGGAGDTQYF. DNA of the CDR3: TGTGCCAGCAGTTTATCGGTCGGGGGGGCGGGAGATACGCAGTATTTT.

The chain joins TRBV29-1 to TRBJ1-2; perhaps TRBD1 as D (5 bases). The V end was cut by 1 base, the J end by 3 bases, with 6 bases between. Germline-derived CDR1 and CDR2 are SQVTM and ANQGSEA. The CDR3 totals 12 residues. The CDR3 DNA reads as TGCAGCGTTGAAGGACAGTACTATGGCTACACCTTC. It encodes CSVEGQYYGYTF.

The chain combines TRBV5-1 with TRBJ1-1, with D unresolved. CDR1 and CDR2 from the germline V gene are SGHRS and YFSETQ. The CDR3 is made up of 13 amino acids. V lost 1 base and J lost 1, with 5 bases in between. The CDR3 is CASSLFGNTEAFF. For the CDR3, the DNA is TGCGCCAGCAGCTTGTTCGGGAACACTGAAGCTTTCTTT.

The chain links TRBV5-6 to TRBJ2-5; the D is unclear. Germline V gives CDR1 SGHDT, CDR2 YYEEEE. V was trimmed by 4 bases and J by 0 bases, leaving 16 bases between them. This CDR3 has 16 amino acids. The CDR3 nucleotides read TGTGCCAGCAGCCCAAGTTTCGGAAATTACCAAGAGACCCAGTACTTC. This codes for CASSPSFGNYQETQYF.

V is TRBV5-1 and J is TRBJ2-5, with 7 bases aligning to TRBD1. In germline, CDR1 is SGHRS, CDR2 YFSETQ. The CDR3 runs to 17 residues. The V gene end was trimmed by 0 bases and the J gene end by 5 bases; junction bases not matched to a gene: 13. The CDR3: CASSLDGVRDSYETQYF. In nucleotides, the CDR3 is TGCGCCAGCAGCTTGGATGGTGTACGGGACAGCTACGAGACCCAGTACTTC. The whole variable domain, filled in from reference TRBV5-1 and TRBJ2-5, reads KAGVTQTPRYLIKTRGQQVTLSCSPISGHRSVSWYQQTPGQGLQFLFEYFSETQRNKGNFPGRFSGRQFSNSRSEMNVSTLELGDSALYLCASSLDGVRDSYETQYFGPGTRLLVL.

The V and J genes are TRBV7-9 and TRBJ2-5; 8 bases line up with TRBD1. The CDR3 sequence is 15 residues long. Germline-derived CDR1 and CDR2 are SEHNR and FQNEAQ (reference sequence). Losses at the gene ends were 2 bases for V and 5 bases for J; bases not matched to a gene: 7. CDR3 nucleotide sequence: TGTGCCAGCAGCTTAAACGGACAGGGTGGGGAGACCCAGTACTTC. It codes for CASSLNGQGGETQYF.

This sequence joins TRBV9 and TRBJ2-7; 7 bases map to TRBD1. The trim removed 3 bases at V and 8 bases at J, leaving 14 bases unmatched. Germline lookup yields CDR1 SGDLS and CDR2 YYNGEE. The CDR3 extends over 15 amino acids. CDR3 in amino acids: CASSETGLLSKKQYF. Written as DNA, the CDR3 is TGTGCCAGCAGCGAGACAGGGCTGCTCAGCAAGAAGCAGTACTTC. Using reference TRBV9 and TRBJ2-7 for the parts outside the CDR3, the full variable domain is DSGVTQTPKHLITATGQRVTLRCSPRSGDLSVYWYQQSLDQGLQFLIQYYNGEERAKGNILERFSAQQFPDLHSELNLSSLELGDSALYFCASSETGLLSKKQYFGPGTRLTVT.